This passage covers 30 T cell receptor beta chains from one sample sequenced in a study of shared clonotypes between healthy human individuals. Profiling relied on immunoSEQ multiplex PCR, and the TCRdb table lists in-frame clones only, not all of them. The table has a few million clones, roughly 90% seen once. The sequenced sample consisted of naive CD4+ T cells from PBMCs. The subset denotes: CD45RA+ positively selected. These receptors were obtained from a man aged 18 to 29 in good health. Some clones in this sample may be carry-over from other donors' samples.

The chain employs TRBV6-6 and TRBJ1-1, with TRBD1 as a possible D gene (5 bases). The germline V and J ends were trimmed by 4 bases and 3 bases, with 12 bases remaining between them. CDR3 length: 14 amino acids. Germline V CDR1 and CDR2: MNHNY, SVGAGI (reference sequence). CDR3 DNA: TGTGCCAGCAGTTCAACAGGCCCGCACACTGAAGCTTTCTTT. Amino acid sequence: CASSSTGPHTEAFF.

In this sample, this clone turned up a few times. The chain employs TRBV7-9 and TRBJ1-1, with D unresolved. Looked up from germline, CDR1 is SEHNR and CDR2 is FQNEAQ (reference sequence). The V end was cut by 8 bases, the J end by 0 bases, with 10 bases between. CDR3 length equals 13 residues. CDR3 nucleotide sequence: TGTGCCAGCGGCAGCACGGTGAACACTGAAGCTTTCTTT. Translated: CASGSTVNTEAFF.

The V call is TRBV28, the J call TRBJ1-5, with 7 bases matching TRBD1. Germline assignment: CDR1 MDHEN and CDR2 SYDVKM. The CDR3 length is 15 residues. With 3 bases clipped from V and 6 bases from J, the junction kept 8 bases outside the gene matches. In DNA form, the CDR3 reads TGTGCCAGCAGTTTCGACACTCCAGGGGGTCAGCCCCAGCATTTT. It yields the protein CASSFDTPGGQPQHF.

Comments on this clone: This same CDR3 is encoded by further DNA sequences in the sample. The chain is built from TRBV5-1 and TRBJ1-1; D ambiguous. Looked up from germline, CDR1 is SGHRS and CDR2 is YFSETQ. The CDR3 covers 15 residues. V was cut by 0 bases and J by 2 bases, with 11 bases left in between. As DNA, the CDR3 is TGCGCCAGCAGCTTGGTGGCGGGGAGCAACACTGAAGCTTTCTTT. This encodes CASSLVAGSNTEAFF.

Only one count was recorded for this clone. This chain links TRBV19 with TRBJ1-5; 10 bases agree with TRBD1. Germline CDR1 and CDR2: LNHDA and SQIVND (reference sequence). J was trimmed by 7 bases and V by 4 bases; bases with no gene match: 4. CDR3 length: 14 amino acids. CDR3 DNA: TGTGCCAGTAGTACGACAGGGGGCGAGCAGCCCCAGCATTTT. Translated: CASSTTGGEQPQHF.

J is TRBJ2-3 and V is TRBV7-2, with D uncertain. This CDR3 contains 18 residues. Trimming removed 1 base at V and 0 bases at J, with 17 bases between. Germline V gives CDR1 SGHTA, CDR2 FQGNSA. The CDR3 reads CASSLDRTDGFSTDTQYF. CDR3 sequence (DNA): TGTGCCAGCAGCTTAGATCGAACGGACGGATTTAGCACAGATACGCAGTATTTT.

The J gene is TRBJ2-3, the V gene TRBV5-1; maybe TRBD2 (6 bases). The CDR3 extends over 15 amino acids. CDR1 SGHRS and CDR2 YFSETQ come from the germline V gene. V was shortened by 0 bases and J by 10 bases, with 18 bases between the two germline ends. The CDR3 loop is CASSLEGLQSGSQYF. For the CDR3, the DNA is TGCGCCAGCAGCTTGGAGGGACTCCAGAGTGGGTCGCAGTATTTT.

The V gene is TRBV7-9, the J gene TRBJ2-3; 9 nucleotides line up with TRBD1. This CDR3 has 17 residues. J lost 0 bases, V lost 5 bases, and 9 bases had no gene match. In germline, CDR1 is SEHNR, CDR2 FQNEAQ (reference sequence). CDR3 protein: CASSPTDRGPSTDTQYF. The CDR3 nucleotides read TGTGCCAGCAGCCCGACGGACAGGGGCCCTAGCACAGATACGCAGTATTTT.

The rearrangement links TRBV18 to TRBJ1-1, with 7 bases fitting TRBD1. This CDR3 is 17 amino acids long. Germline V gives CDR1 KGHSH, CDR2 LQKENI. V gave up 3 bases and J gave up 5 bases; unmatched junction bases: 15. The CDR3 here is CASSPQSIRGRKTEAFF. The CDR3, as DNA: TGTGCCAGCTCACCCCAATCGATTAGGGGGCGGAAGACTGAAGCTTTCTTT.

The V call is TRBV11-2, the J call TRBJ1-2, with 8 bases aligning to TRBD1. CDR1 SGHAT and CDR2 FQNNGV come from the germline V gene. The CDR3 is 16 amino acids. V shed 3 bases and J 4 bases; nucleotides not matched to a gene: 10. CDR3 DNA: TGTGCCAGCAGCTTTCAGCCTGGGACAGGCACCTATGGCTACACCTTC. This gives the protein CASSFQPGTGTYGYTF.

The chain couples TRBV27 to TRBJ2-7; weak D call: TRBD2 (6 bases). Germline V gene sequence: CDR1 MNHEY, CDR2 SMNVEV (reference sequence). V shed 5 bases and J shed 0 bases, with 8 bases lying between them. The CDR3 sequence is 13 residues long. The DNA of the CDR3 is TGTGCCAGCAGTGGGGACTCCTCCTACGAGCAGTACTTC. This encodes CASSGDSSYEQYF.

V and J are TRBV18 and TRBJ2-7; TRBD2 agrees at 11 bases. This CDR3 is built from 18 residues. The junction had 12 bases not matched to a gene; V was cut back by 2 bases and J by 3 bases. Germline assignment: CDR1 KGHSH and CDR2 LQKENI. The CDR3 protein is CASSPGVTSGRSVYEQYF. The CDR3 DNA sequence: TGTGCCAGCTCACCAGGAGTCACTAGCGGGAGAAGCGTCTACGAGCAGTACTTC.

The chain's CDR3 is CASRDTQSGNTIYF. The CDR3 nucleotides are TGTGCCAGCCGGGACACCCAATCTGGAAACACCATATATTTT. The rearrangement joins TRBV19 to TRBJ1-3, with a tentative D call TRBD1 (6 bases). V was clipped by 9 bases and J by 1 base, with 13 bases between them. The CDR3 totals 14 residues. Per germline, CDR1 LNHDA and CDR2 SQIVND (reference sequence).

The rearrangement links TRBV7-3 to TRBJ1-2; TRBD1 is a possible D gene (5 bases). This CDR3 has 13 residues. The germline V and J ends were trimmed by 3 bases and 8 bases, with 13 bases remaining between them. The V gene's germline CDR1 is SGHTA and CDR2 FQGTGA. CDR3 sequence reads: CASSFRDGTGYTF. The CDR3, as DNA: TGTGCCAGCAGCTTCCGGGACGGGACCGGCTACACCTTC. Complete variable domain (other parts from reference TRBV7-3 and TRBJ1-2): GAGVSQTPSNKVTEKGKYVELRCDPISGHTALYWYRQSLGQGPEFLIYFQGTGAADDSGLPNDRFFAVRPEGSVSTLKIQRTERGDSAVYLCASSFRDGTGYTFGSGTRLTVV.

The chain has TRBV30 and TRBJ1-4; TRBD1 aligns across 11 bases. The germline V gene has CDR1 GTSNPN and CDR2 SVGIG (reference sequence). J lost 6 bases, V lost 2 bases, and 5 bases had no gene match. This CDR3 has 15 residues. CDR3 residues: CAWSSRDRGYEKLFF. In DNA, the CDR3 is TGTGCCTGGAGTTCCCGGGACAGGGGGTATGAAAAACTGTTTTTT.

This chain uses TRBV7-3 with TRBJ2-7; 11 bases fit TRBD2. The CDR3 consists of 17 residues. CDR1 SGHTA and CDR2 FQGTGA come from the germline V gene. V was clipped by 1 base and J by 1 base; unmatched bases: 6. CDR3 loop: CASSLSPLAGESYEQYF. In DNA, the CDR3 is TGTGCCAGCAGCTTAAGCCCACTAGCGGGAGAATCCTACGAGCAGTACTTC.

The chain has TRBV5-1 and TRBJ1-1; maybe TRBD1 (6 bases). The CDR3 runs to 15 residues. Germline V CDR1 and CDR2: SGHRS, YFSETQ. Trimming cost V 7 bases and J 2 bases, with 18 bases left between them. CDR3 nucleotides: TGCGCCAGCGCCAAACAGGGAGCGGGAAACACTGAAGCTTTCTTT. Its protein product is CASAKQGAGNTEAFF.

CDR3 in amino acids: CASSYSGLMETQYF. The CDR3 DNA follows: TGTGCCAGCAGTTACTCCGGACTAATGGAGACCCAGTACTTC. The chain has TRBV6-5 and TRBJ2-5; D might be TRBD2 (6 bases). The CDR3 spans 14 residues. The V gene's germline CDR1 is MNHEY and CDR2 SVGAGI. The ends were cut back, 0 bases at V and 5 bases at J, with 10 bases in the middle.

CDR3 region: CASSPTRDRVGWDSGANVLTF. DNA for the CDR3: TGTGCCAGCAGTCCAACTCGGGACAGGGTGGGGTGGGACTCTGGGGCCAACGTCCTGACTTTC. The chain joins TRBV28 to TRBJ2-6; TRBD1 matches at 9 bases. The ends lost 5 bases at V and 0 bases at J; junction bases unmatched: 17. Germline V gives CDR1 MDHEN, CDR2 SYDVKM. The CDR3 is 21 amino acids.

The chain couples TRBV5-4 to TRBJ2-1; 13 nucleotides align to TRBD2. The CDR3 loop spans 16 amino acids. V was clipped by 2 bases and J by 2 bases; unmatched bases: 1. Germline V CDR1 and CDR2: SGHNT, YYREEE (reference sequence). The CDR3 region is CASSLGTSGTYNEQFF. The DNA for the CDR3 is TGTGCCAGCAGCTTAGGGACTAGCGGGACCTACAATGAGCAGTTCTTC.

The V call is TRBV6-6, the J call TRBJ1-2; D is uncertain. Germline V lookup: CDR1 MNHNY, CDR2 SVGAGI (reference sequence). CDR3 size: 11 residues. With 2 bases removed from V and 7 bases from J, the gap between germline ends came to 5 bases. The DNA of the CDR3 is TGTGCCAGCAGTTACGTAGGTGGCTACACCTTC. Protein product: CASSYVGGYTF.

The rearrangement uses TRBV7-9 and TRBJ2-1, with D unclear. In germline, CDR1 is SEHNR, CDR2 FQNEAQ (reference sequence). This CDR3 comprises 15 residues. Trimming took off 4 bases at V and 3 bases at J, with 13 bases between the two ends. The CDR3 nucleotides are TGTGCCAGCAGCTCCTCCCTGACTGGCTACAATGAGCAGTTCTTC. Protein: CASSSSLTGYNEQFF.

This chain connects TRBV5-6 to TRBJ2-7, with 11 nucleotides matching TRBD2. The CDR3 runs 15 residues. V shed 5 bases and J 3 bases; nucleotides not matched to a gene: 7. Per germline, CDR1 SGHDT and CDR2 YYEEEE. CDR3 DNA: TGTGCCAGCAGTCAGGGACTAGCGGACGACTACGAGCAGTACTTC. Translation gives CASSQGLADDYEQYF.

This sequence joins TRBV9 and TRBJ1-4; perhaps TRBD1 as D (5 bases). V was shortened by 4 bases and J by 0 bases, with 10 bases between the two germline ends. The CDR3 has 15 amino acids. Germline V lookup: CDR1 SGDLS, CDR2 YYNGEE. The CDR3 DNA reads TGTGCCAGCAGCCCACGGGGCCCAACTAATGAAAAACTGTTTTTT. Its protein product is CASSPRGPTNEKLFF.

The V gene is TRBV4-2, the J gene TRBJ2-3, with D tentatively TRBD2 (6 bases). Germline values: CDR1 LGHNA, CDR2 YNFKEQ. V lost 1 base and J lost 4, with 15 bases in between. The CDR3 loop spans 16 amino acids. This CDR3 is CASSQAGGYLSDTQYF. As DNA, the CDR3 is TGTGCCAGCAGCCAAGCCGGGGGTTACCTTTCAGATACGCAGTATTTT.

The chain carries TRBV4-2 and TRBJ2-3; 7 bases fit TRBD2. V lost 1 base to trimming and J lost 6 bases; unmatched junction nucleotides: 10. The CDR3 has 16 amino acids. The germline CDR1 and CDR2 sequences are LGHNA and YNFKEQ. The CDR3 here is CASSQVWLADGDTQYF. CDR3 DNA: TGTGCCAGCAGCCAAGTATGGCTAGCGGACGGGGATACGCAGTATTTT.

Concerning this clone itself: In the same sample, other DNA sequences code for this CDR3. V is TRBV2 and J is TRBJ2-3; TRBD2 might be the D (5 bases). Germline CDR1 is SNHLY and CDR2 is FYNNEI. V lost 4 bases, J lost 0 bases, and 11 bases lay in between. The CDR3 consists of 15 residues. The DNA of the CDR3 is TGTGCCAGCAGTGTAAGCGGAACCAGCACAGATACGCAGTATTTT. Translation: CASSVSGTSTDTQYF. The full variable domain, its missing parts supplied by reference TRBV2 and TRBJ2-3, is EPEVTQTPSHQVTQMGQEVILRCVPISNHLYFYWYRQILGQKVEFLVSFYNNEISEKSEIFDDQFSVERPDGSNFTLKIRSTKLEDSAMYFCASSVSGTSTDTQYFGPGTRLTVL.

The V and J genes are TRBV4-2 and TRBJ2-5; 7 bases agree with TRBD1. The closer fit of TRBJ2-7 to the DNA end suggests the J call may be wrong. This CDR3 has 13 amino acids. Germline values: CDR1 LGHNA, CDR2 YNFKEQ. CDR3 region: CASSHGTGVEQYF. As DNA, the CDR3 is TGTGCCAGCAGCCATGGAACAGGGGTCGAGCAGTACTTC.

This chain links TRBV4-1 with TRBJ2-3, with no clear D. The CDR3 length is 17 residues. V dropped 0 bases and J dropped 2 bases, with 15 bases sitting between them. The germline CDR1 and CDR2 sequences are MGHRA and YSYEKL. In DNA, the CDR3 is TGCGCCAGCAGCCAAGATTTTTTGACTGGTTACACAGATACGCAGTATTTT. Its protein product is CASSQDFLTGYTDTQYF.

On this clone: In the same sample, other DNA sequences code for this CDR3. This chain uses TRBV7-9 with TRBJ2-1; D is undetermined. V lost 6 bases and J lost 7, with 10 bases in between. Germline CDR1 reads SEHNR; CDR2 reads FQNEAQ (reference sequence). The CDR3 spans 12 residues. The CDR3 nucleotides are TGTGCCAGCAGTTTCGGCGAAAATGAGCAGTTCTTC. Protein sequence: CASSFGENEQFF.